These 3 T cell receptor beta chains were all obtained from the same sample, sequenced in a study of blood T cell repertoires in COVID-19. TCRdb's copy holds only in-frame clones and misses some; the assay was immunoSEQ multiplex PCR. The table records 250,000 or so clones, more than 80% of them present only once. Specimen: PBMCs or T cells enriched from blood (not recorded which). The receptors come from a man aged 55-75 years who had recovered from COVID-19.

V usage is TRBV5-1 and J usage is TRBJ2-7; 7 bases match TRBD2. The length of the CDR3 is 14 residues. In germline, CDR1 is SGHRS, CDR2 YFSETQ. The V segment lost 4 bases and the J segment 4 bases; nucleotides outside the gene matches: 8. The CDR3 nucleotides read TGCGCCAGCAGCCCCGGGACTATGGGGTACGAGCAGTACTTC. Its translation: CASSPGTMGYEQYF.

The rearrangement uses TRBV3-1 (or the pseudogene TRBV3-2) and TRBJ2-1; TRBD2 matches at 9 bases. CDR1 and CDR2 from the germline V gene are LGHDT and YNNKEL (reference sequence). This CDR3 is 18 amino acids long. Germline trimming cut 0 bases from V and 3 bases from J; bases unmatched to any gene: 9. The chain's CDR3 is CASSQDRWSSGDYNEQFF. The CDR3 coding sequence is TGTGCCAGCAGCCAAGATAGGTGGTCTAGCGGGGACTACAATGAGCAGTTCTTC.

The chain links TRBV7-8 to TRBJ1-2; D unresolved. Deletions cut 3 bases from V and 8 bases from J, with 13 bases between. CDR3 length: 13 residues. In germline, CDR1 is SGHVS, CDR2 FQNEAQ. The CDR3, as DNA: TGTGCCAGCAGCTTGCAGAGGTTTTCAGGCTACACCTTC. Protein: CASSLQRFSGYTF.